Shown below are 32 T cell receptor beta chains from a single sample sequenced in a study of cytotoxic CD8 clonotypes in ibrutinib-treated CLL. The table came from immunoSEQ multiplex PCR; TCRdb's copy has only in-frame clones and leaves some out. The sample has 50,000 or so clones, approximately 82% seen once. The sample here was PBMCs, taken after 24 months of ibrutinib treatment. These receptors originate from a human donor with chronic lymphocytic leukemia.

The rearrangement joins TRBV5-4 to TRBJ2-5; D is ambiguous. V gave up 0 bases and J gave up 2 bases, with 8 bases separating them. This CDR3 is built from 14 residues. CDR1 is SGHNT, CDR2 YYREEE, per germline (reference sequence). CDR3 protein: CASSLVSRQETQYF. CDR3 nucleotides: TGTGCCAGCAGCTTGGTTTCGCGACAAGAGACCCAGTACTTC.

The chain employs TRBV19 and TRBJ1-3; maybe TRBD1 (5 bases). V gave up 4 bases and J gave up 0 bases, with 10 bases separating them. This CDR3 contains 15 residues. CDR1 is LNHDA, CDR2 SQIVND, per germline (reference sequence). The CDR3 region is CASSTTVLSGNTIYF. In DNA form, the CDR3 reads TGTGCCAGTAGTACGACAGTCCTCTCTGGAAACACCATATATTTT.

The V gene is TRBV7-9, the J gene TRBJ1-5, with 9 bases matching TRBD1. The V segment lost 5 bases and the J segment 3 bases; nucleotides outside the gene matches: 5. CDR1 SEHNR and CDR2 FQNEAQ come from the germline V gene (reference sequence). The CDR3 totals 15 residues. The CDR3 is CASSPGTGNNQPQHF. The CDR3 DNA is TGTGCCAGCAGCCCCGGGACAGGGAACAATCAGCCCCAGCATTTT.

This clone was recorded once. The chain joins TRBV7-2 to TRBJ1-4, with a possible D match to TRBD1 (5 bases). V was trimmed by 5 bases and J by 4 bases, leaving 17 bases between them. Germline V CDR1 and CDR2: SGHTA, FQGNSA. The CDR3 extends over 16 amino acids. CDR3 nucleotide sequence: TGTGCCAGCAGCCGATCAGGGACCGGGAGTAATGAAAAACTGTTTTTT. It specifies CASSRSGTGSNEKLFF.

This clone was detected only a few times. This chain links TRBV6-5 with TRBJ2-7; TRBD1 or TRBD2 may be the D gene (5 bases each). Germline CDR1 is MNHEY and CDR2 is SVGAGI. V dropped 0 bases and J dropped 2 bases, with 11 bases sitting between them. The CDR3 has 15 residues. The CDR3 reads CASSYSPQGAYEQYF. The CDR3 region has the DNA TGTGCCAGCAGTTACTCTCCGCAGGGAGCCTACGAGCAGTACTTC.

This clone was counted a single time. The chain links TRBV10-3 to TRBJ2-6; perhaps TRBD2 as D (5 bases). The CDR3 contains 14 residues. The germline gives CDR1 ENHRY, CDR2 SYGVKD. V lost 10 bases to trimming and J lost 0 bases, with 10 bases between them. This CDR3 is CATGTFSGANVLTF. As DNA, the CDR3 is TGTGCCACGGGAACCTTCTCTGGGGCCAACGTCCTGACTTTC.

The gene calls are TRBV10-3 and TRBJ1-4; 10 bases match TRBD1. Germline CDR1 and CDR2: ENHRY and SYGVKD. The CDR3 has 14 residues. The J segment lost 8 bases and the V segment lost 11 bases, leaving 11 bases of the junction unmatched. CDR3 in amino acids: CAARQGANGEKLFF. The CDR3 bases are TGTGCCGCGAGACAGGGGGCGAACGGAGAAAAACTGTTTTTT.

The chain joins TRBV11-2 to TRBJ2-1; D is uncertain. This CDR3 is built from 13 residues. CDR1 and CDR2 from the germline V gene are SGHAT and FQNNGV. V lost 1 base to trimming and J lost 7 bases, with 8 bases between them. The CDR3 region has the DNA TGTGCCAGCAGCTTAGCCAGTCCTAATGAGCAGTTCTTC. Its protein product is CASSLASPNEQFF.

CDR3 amino acids: CASSLGHEQFF. In nucleotides, the CDR3 is TGTGCCAGCAGCTTAGGTCATGAGCAGTTCTTC. V gene TRBV11-2 combines with J gene TRBJ2-1; D ambiguous. Looked up from germline, CDR1 is SGHAT and CDR2 is FQNNGV. The CDR3 length is 11 residues. V was cut by 1 base and J by 8 bases, with 3 bases left in between.

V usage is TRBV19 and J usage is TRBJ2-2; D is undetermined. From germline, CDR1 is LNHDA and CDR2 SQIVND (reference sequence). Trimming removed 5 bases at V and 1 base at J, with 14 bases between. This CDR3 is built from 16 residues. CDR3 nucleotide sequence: TGTGCCAGTAGTTTACCCGACTGGGTGAACACCGGGGAGCTGTTTTTT. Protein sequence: CASSLPDWVNTGELFF. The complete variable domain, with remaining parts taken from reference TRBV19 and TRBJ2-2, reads DGGITQSPKYLFRKEGQNVTLSCEQNLNHDAMYWYRQDPGQGLRLIYYSQIVNDFQKGDIAEGYSVSREKKESFPLTVTSAQKNPTAFYLCASSLPDWVNTGELFFGEGSRLTVL.

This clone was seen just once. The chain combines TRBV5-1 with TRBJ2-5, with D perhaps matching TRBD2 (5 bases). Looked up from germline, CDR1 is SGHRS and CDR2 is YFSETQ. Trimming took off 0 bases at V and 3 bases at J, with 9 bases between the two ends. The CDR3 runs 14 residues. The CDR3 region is CASSLAGNKETQYF. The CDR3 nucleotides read TGCGCCAGCAGCTTGGCCGGGAACAAAGAGACCCAGTACTTC. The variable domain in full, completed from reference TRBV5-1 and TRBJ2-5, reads KAGVTQTPRYLIKTRGQQVTLSCSPISGHRSVSWYQQTPGQGLQFLFEYFSETQRNKGNFPGRFSGRQFSNSRSEMNVSTLELGDSALYLCASSLAGNKETQYFGPGTRLLVL.

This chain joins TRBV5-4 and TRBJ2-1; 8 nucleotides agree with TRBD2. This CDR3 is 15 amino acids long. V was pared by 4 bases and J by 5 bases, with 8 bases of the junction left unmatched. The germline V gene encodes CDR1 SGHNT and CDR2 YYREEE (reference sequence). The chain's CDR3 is CASSPQSGSNNEQFF. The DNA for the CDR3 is TGTGCCAGCAGCCCCCAGAGCGGGAGTAACAATGAGCAGTTCTTC.

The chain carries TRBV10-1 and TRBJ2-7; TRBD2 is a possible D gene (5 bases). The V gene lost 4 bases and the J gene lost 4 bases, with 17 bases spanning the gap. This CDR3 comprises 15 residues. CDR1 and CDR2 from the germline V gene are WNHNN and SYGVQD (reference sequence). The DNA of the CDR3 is TGCGCCAGCAGTGTCCGAATGGAGGCCTCATACGAGCAGTACTTC. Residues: CASSVRMEASYEQYF.

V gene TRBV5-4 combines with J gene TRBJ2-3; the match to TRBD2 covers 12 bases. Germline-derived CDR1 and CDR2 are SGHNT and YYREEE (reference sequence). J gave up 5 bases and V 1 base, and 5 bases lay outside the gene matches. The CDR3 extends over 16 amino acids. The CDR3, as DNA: TGTGCCAGCAGCTTGAGACTAGCGGGAGTTATAGATACGCAGTATTTT. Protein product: CASSLRLAGVIDTQYF.

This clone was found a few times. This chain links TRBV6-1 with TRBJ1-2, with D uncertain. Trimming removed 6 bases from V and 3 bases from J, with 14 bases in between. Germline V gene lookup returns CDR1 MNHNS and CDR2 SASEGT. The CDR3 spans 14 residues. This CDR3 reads CASRGGERYYGYTF. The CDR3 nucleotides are TGTGCCAGCAGAGGTGGAGAGAGATACTATGGCTACACCTTC.

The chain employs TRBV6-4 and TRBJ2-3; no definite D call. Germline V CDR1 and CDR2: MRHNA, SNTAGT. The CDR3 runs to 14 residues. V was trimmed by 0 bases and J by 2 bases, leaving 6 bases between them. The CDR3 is CASSDSGDTDTQYF. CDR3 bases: TGTGCCAGCAGTGACTCGGGTGACACAGATACGCAGTATTTT.

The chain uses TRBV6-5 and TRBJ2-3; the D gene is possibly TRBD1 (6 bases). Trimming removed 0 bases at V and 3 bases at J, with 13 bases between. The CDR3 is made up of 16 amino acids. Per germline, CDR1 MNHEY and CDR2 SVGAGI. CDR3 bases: TGTGCCAGCAGTTACTCTACGTGGGGGCTAACAGATACGCAGTATTTT. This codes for CASSYSTWGLTDTQYF.

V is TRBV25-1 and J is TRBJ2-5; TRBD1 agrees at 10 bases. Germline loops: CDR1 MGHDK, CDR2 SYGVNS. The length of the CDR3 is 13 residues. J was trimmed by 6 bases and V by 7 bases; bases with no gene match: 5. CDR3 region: CASKTGGTKTQYF. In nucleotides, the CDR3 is TGTGCCAGCAAGACAGGGGGCACAAAGACCCAGTACTTC.

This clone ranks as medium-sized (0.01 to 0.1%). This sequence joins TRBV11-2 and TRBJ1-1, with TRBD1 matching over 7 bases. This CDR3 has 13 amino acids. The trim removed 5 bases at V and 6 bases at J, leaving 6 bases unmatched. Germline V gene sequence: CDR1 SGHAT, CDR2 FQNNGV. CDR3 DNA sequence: TGTGCCAGCAGCATACTTCAGGGGGCTGAAGCTTTCTTT. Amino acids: CASSILQGAEAFF.

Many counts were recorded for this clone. CDR3 amino acids: CASSIDLVGRPKEIEQYF. The DNA of the CDR3 is TGTGCCAGTAGTATAGATCTAGTGGGAAGGCCGAAAGAAATCGAGCAGTACTTC. The chain uses TRBV19 and TRBJ2-7, with D uncertain. This CDR3 comprises 18 residues. Germline CDR1 reads LNHDA; CDR2 reads SQIVND (reference sequence). Trimming removed 0 bases at V and 6 bases at J, with 24 bases between.

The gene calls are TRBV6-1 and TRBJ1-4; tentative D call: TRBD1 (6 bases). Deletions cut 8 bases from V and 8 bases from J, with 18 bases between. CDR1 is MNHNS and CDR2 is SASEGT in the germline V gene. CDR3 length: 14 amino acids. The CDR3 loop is CASPNGGPREKLFF. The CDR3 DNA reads TGTGCCAGCCCAAATGGGGGGCCGAGGGAAAAACTGTTTTTT.

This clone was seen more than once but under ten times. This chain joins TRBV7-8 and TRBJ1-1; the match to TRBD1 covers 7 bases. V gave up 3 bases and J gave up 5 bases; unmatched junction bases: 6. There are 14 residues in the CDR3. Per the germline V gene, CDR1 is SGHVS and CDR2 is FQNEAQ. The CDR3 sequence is CASSFRQGGTEAFF. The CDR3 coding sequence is TGTGCCAGCAGCTTCAGGCAGGGGGGGACTGAAGCTTTCTTT.

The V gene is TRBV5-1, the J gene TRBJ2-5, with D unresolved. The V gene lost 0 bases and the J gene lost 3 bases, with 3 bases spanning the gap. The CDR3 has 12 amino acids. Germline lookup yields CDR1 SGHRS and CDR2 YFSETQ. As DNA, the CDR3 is TGCGCCAGCAGCTTGGTAAAAGAGACCCAGTACTTC. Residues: CASSLVKETQYF.

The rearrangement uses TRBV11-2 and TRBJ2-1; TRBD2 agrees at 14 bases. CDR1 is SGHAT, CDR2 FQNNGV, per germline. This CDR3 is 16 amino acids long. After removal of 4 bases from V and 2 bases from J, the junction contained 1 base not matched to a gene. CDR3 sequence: CASSWGLAGAYNEQFF. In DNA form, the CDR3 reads TGTGCCAGCAGCTGGGGACTAGCGGGAGCCTACAATGAGCAGTTCTTC.

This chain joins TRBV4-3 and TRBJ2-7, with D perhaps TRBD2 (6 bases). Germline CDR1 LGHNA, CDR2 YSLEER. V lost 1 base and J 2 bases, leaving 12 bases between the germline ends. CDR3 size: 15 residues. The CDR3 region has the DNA TGCGCCAGCAGCCAAGGTTGGAGCGGGCCCTACGAGCAGTACTTC. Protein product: CASSQGWSGPYEQYF.

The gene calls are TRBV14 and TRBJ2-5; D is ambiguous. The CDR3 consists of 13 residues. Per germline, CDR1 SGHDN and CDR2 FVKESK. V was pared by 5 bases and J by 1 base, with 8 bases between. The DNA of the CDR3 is TGTGCCAGCAGCAGGTCTTTCCAAGAGACCCAGTACTTC. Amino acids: CASSRSFQETQYF.

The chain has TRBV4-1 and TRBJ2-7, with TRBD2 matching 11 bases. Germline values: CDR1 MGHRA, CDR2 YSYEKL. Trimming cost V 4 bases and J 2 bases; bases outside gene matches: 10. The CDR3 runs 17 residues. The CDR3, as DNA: TGCGCCAGCAGCCTGAATGGACTAGCGGGCTTTGCCTACGAGCAGTACTTC. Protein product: CASSLNGLAGFAYEQYF.

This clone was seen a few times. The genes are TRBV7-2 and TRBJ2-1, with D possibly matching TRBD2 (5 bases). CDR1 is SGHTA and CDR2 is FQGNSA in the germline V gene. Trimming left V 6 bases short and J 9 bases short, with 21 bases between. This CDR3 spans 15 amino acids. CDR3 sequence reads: CASSHGDSSAGEQFF. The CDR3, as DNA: TGTGCCAGCAGTCACGGGGATAGTTCGGCGGGTGAGCAGTTCTTC.

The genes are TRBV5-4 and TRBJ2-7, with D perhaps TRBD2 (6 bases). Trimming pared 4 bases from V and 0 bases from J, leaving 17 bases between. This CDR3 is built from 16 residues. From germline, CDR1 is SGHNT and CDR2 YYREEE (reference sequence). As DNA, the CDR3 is TGTGCCAGCAGCCCGGACGGCGGGAAGAGCTCCTACGAGCAGTACTTC. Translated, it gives CASSPDGGKSSYEQYF.

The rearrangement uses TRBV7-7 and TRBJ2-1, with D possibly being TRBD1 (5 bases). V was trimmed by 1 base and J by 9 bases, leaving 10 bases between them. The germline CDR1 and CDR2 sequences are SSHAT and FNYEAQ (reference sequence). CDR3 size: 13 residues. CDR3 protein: CASSLEQGSEQFF. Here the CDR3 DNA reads TGTGCCAGCAGCTTAGAGCAGGGATCTGAGCAGTTCTTC.

The CDR3 DNA sequence: TGTGCCAGTAGCGTGGGAGGTGGCTACGAGCAGTACTTC. Residues: CASSVGGGYEQYF. The chain recombines TRBV19 with TRBJ2-7; D perhaps matches TRBD2 (6 bases). Trimming stripped 6 bases from V and 3 bases from J, with 12 bases between. The germline gives CDR1 LNHDA, CDR2 SQIVND (reference sequence). This CDR3 contains 13 residues.

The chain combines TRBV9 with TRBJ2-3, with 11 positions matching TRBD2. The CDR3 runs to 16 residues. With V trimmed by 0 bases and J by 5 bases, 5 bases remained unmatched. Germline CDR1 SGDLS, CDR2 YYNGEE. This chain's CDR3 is CASSVGLAGGGDTQYF. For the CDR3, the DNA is TGTGCCAGCAGCGTAGGGTTAGCGGGAGGGGGAGATACGCAGTATTTT.